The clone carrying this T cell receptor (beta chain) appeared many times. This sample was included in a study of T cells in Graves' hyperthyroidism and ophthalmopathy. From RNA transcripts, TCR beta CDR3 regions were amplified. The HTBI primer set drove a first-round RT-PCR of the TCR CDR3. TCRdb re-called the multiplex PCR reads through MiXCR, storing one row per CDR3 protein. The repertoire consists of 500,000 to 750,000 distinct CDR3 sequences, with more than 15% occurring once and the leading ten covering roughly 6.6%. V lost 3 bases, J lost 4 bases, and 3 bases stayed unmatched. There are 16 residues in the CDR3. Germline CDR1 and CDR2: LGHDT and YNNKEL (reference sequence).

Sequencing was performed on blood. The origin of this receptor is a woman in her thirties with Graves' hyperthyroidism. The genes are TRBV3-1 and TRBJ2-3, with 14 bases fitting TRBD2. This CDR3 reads CASSHRLAGGPDTQYF. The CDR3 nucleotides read TGTGCCAGCAGCCACCGACTAGCGGGAGGGCCAGATACGCAGTATTTT.